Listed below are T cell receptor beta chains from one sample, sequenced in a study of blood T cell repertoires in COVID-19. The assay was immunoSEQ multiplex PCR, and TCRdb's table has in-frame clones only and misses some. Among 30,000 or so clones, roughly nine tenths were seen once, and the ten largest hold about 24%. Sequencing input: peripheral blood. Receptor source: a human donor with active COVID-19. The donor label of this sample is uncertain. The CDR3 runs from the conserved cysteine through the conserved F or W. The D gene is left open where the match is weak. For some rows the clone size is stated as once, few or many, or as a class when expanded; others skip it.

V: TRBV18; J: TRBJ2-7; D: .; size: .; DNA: TGTGCCAGCTCACCGATCGCCGGGCGCGGGGTCTCCTACGAGCAGTACTTC; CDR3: CASSPIAGRGVSYEQYF
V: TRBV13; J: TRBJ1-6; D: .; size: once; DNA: TGTGCCAGCAGCTTAATCTCCAGGAGGGATTCACCCCTCCACTTT; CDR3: CASSLISRRDSPLHF
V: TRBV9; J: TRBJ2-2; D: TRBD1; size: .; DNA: TGTGCCAGCAGCCCTGGGGACAGGGTAGCCGGGGAGCTGTTTTTT; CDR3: CASSPGDRVAGELFF
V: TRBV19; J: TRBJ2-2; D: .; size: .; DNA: TGTGCCAGTAGTAATACCGGGGGGCGGATCACCGGGGAGCTGTTTTTT; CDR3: CASSNTGGRITGELFF
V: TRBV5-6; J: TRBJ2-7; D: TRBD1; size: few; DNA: TGTGCCAGCAGCTTGGGAAAATGGACAGGCTACGAGCAGTACTTC; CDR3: CASSLGKWTGYEQYF
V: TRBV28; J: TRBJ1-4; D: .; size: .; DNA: TGTGCCAGTAGACAGGACCCAAATGAAAAACTGTTTTTT; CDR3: CASRQDPNEKLFF
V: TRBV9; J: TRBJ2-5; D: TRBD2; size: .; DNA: TGTGCCAGCAGCGTAGGGCTAGCGGAGAGGTCGGAGACCCAGTACTTC; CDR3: CASSVGLAERSETQYF
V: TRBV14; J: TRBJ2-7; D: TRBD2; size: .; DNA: TGTGCCAGCAGCCAAGTAGTGAGCGGGATAGGGTCCTACGAGCAGTACTTC; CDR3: CASSQVVSGIGSYEQYF
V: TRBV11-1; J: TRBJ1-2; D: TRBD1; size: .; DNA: TGTGCCAGCAGCTTAGCTCCCACAGGGGCGGATCATGGCTACACCTTC; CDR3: CASSLAPTGADHGYTF
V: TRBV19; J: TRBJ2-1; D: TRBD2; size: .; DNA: TGTGCCAGTAGTACCCCTAGCGGGAGACAATGGGGTGAGCAGTTCTTC; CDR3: CASSTPSGRQWGEQFF
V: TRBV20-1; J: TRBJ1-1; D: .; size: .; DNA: TGCAGTGCAGAGCGGATAACTGAAGCTTTCTTT; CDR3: CSAERITEAFF
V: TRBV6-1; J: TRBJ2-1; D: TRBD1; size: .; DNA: TGTGCCAGCAGTGAACAGGGGGCGCTTATTGATGAGCAGTTCTTC; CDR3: CASSEQGALIDEQFF
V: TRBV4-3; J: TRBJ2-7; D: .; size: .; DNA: TGCGCCAGCAGCCAAGTTCCAGGTTACGAGCAGTACTTC; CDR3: CASSQVPGYEQYF
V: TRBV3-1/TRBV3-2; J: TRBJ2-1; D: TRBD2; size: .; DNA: TGTGCCAGCAGCCAAGTACTAGCGGGGGGGCGAACGAATGAGCAGTTCTTC; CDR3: CASSQVLAGGRTNEQFF
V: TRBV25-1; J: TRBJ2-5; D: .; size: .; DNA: TGTGCCAGCAGTGACACAATACAGTACCAAGAGACCCAGTACTTC; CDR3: CASSDTIQYQETQYF
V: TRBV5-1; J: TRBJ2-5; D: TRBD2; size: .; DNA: TGCGCCAGCCGACGGAGCGGGGGGGGCCAAGAGACCCAGTACTTC; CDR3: CASRRSGGGQETQYF
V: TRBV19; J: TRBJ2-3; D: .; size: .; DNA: TGTGCCAGTAGTATTACTCTCCCCGGCACAGATACGCAGTATTTT; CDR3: CASSITLPGTDTQYF
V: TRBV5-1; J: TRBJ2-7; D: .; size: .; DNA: TGCGCCAGCAGCTTGGCCCCGGTAGCGGACGAGCAGTACTTC; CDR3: CASSLAPVADEQYF
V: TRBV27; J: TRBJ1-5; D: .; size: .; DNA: TGTGCCAGCAGTTTAGGGGCCTTAGGCAATCAGCCCCAGCATTTT; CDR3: CASSLGALGNQPQHF
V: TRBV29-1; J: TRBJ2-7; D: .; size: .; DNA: TGCAGCGCCCGGGACTTCACCTACGAGCAGTACTTC; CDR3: CSARDFTYEQYF
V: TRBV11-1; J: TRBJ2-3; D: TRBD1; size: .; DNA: TGTGCCAGCAGCCTCCAGACAGGGGGCACAGATACGCAGTATTTT; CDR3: CASSLQTGGTDTQYF
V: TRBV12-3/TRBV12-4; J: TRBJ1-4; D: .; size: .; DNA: TGTGCCACGGCGGCTGGGGAAAAACTGTTTTTT; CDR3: CATAAGEKLFF
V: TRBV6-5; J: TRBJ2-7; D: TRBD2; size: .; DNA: TGTGCCAGCAGTTATCGGCTAGCGGGGGGGCTCTACGAGCAGTACTTC; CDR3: CASSYRLAGGLYEQYF
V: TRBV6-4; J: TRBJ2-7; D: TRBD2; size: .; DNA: TGTGCCAGCGAGCGGGGAAATACCTACGAGCAGTACTTC; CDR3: CASERGNTYEQYF
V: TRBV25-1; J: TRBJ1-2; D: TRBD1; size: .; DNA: TGTGCCAGCAGAGCGGGACAGGGAATTGGAGGCTACACCTTC; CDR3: CASRAGQGIGGYTF
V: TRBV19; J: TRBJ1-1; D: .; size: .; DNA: TGTGCCAGTAGTAGAGGACTCACGAACACTGAAGCTTTCTTT; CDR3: CASSRGLTNTEAFF
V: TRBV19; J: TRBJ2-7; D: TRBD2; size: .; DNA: TGTGCCAGTAGCACGGGACTAGCGGCCTCCTACGAGCAGTACTTC; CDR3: CASSTGLAASYEQYF
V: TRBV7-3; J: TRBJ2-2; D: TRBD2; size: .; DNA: TGTGCCAGCAGCTTAACGTCCGGACTAGCAAGCGGGGAGCTGTTTTTT; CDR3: CASSLTSGLASGELFF
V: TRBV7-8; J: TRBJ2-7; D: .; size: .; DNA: TGTGCCAGCAGCTTGGATTCGGGGTACGAGCAGTACTTC; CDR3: CASSLDSGYEQYF
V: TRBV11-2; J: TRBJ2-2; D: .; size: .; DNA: TGTGCCAGCAGCTTTACAGCCTCGAACACCGGGGAGCTGTTTTTT; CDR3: CASSFTASNTGELFF
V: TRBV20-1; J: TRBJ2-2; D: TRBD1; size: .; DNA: TGCAGTGCTAGTTGGGACAGGGAGACCGGGGAGCTGTTTTTT; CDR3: CSASWDRETGELFF
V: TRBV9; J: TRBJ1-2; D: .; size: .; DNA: TGTGCCAGCAGCGTAGGGGCGAGGGAGATAAGCTATGGCTACACCTTC; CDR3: CASSVGAREISYGYTF
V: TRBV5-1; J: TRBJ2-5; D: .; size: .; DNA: TGCGCCAGCAGCTTGGCCACAGGCTTCCAAGAGACCCAGTACTTC; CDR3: CASSLATGFQETQYF
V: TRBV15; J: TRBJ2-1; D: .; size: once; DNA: TGTGCCACCAGCAGAGATCCTTTTAGCTTCTCAGGGGCCTACAATGAGCAGTTCTTC; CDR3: CATSRDPFSFSGAYNEQFF
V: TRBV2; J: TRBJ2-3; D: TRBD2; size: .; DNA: TGTGCCAGCAGGGGTGTTCGGGGGGGCCGTCCAGATACGCAGTATTTT; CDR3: CASRGVRGGRPDTQYF
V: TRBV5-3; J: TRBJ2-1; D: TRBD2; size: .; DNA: TGTGCCAGAAGCTTGGTTGGACTAGCGGGCTACAATGAGCAGTTCTTC; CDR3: CARSLVGLAGYNEQFF
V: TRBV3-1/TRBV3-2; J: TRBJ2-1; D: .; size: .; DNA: TGTGCCAGCAGCCAACCACGCCCCAGAGAAGCGCCTTCCTACAATGAGCAGTTCTTC; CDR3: CASSQPRPREAPSYNEQFF
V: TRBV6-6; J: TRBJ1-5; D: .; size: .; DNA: TGTGCCAGCAGTTGGCCGGAGAGAAATCAGCCCCAGCATTTT; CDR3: CASSWPERNQPQHF
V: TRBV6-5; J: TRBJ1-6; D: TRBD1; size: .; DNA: TGTGCCATCAGGACAGGGGGAGTAAATTCACCCCTCCACTTT; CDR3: CAIRTGGVNSPLHF
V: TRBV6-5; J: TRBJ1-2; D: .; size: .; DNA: TGTGCCAGCAGTCGGACGGGGAACTATGGCTACACCTTC; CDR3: CASSRTGNYGYTF
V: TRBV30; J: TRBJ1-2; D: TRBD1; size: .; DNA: TGTGCCTGGAATACCGGGACAGTAGGGGGCTACACCTTC; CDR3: CAWNTGTVGGYTF
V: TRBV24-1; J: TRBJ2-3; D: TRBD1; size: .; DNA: TGTGCCACCAGTGATTTGGCCGGGACAGGGGGACCAGATACGCAGTATTTT; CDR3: CATSDLAGTGGPDTQYF
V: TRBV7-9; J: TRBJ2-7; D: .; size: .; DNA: TGTGCCAGCAGCGGCGAAGACGGCAGGGCCTACGAGCAGTACTTC; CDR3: CASSGEDGRAYEQYF
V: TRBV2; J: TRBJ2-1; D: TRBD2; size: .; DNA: TGTGCCAGCAGGGAGCCTAGCGGCAATGAGCAGTTCTTC; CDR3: CASREPSGNEQFF
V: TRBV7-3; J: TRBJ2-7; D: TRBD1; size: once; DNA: TGTGCCAGCAGCTTAAACGACCTCTACCGGGACAGGGGCTTCTACGAGCAGTACTTC; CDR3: CASSLNDLYRDRGFYEQYF
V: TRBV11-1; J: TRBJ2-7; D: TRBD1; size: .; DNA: TGTGCCAGCAGCTTAGTTTCAGGGGGCTACGAGCAGTACTTC; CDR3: CASSLVSGGYEQYF